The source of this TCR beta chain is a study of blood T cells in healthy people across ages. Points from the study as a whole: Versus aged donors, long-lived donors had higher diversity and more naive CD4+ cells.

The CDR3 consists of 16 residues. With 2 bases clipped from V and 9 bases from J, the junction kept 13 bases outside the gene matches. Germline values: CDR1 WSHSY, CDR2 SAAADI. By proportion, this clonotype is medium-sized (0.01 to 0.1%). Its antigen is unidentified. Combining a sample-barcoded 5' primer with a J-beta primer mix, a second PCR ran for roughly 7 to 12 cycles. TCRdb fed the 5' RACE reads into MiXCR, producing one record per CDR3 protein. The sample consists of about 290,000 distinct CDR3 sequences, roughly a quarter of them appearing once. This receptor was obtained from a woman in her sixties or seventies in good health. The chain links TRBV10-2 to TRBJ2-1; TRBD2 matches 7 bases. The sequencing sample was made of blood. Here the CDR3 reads CASSERLGEGTLEQFF. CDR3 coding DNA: TGCGCCAGCAGTGAGCGTTTAGGGGAGGGTACTCTTGAGCAGTTCTTC.